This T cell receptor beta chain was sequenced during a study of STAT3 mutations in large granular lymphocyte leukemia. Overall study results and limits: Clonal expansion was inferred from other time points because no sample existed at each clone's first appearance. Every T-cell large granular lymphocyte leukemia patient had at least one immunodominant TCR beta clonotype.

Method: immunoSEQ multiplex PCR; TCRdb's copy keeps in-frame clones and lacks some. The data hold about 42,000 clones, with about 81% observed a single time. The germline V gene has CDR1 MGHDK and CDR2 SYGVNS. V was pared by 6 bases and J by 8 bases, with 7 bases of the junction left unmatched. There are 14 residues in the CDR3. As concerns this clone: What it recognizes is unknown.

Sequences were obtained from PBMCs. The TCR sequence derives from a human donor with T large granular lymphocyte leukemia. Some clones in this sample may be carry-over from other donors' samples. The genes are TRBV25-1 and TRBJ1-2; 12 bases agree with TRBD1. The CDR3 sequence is CASRPGQGARGYTF. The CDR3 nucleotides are TGTGCCAGCAGACCGGGACAGGGGGCGCGGGGCTACACCTTC.